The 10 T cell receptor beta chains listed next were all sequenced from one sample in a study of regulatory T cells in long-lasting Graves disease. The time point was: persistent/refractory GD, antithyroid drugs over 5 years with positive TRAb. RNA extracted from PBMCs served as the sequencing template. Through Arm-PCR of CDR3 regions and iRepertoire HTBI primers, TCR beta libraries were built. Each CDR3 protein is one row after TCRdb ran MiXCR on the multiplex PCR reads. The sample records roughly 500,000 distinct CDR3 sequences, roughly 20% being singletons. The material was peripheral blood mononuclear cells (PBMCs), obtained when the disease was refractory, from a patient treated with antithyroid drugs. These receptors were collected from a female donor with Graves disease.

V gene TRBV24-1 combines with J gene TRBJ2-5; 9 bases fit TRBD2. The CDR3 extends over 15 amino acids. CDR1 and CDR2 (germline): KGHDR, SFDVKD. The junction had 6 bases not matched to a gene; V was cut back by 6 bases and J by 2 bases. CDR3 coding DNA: TGTGCCACCAGTAAACCGGGACTAGCTCAAGAGACCCAGTACTTC. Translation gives CATSKPGLAQETQYF.

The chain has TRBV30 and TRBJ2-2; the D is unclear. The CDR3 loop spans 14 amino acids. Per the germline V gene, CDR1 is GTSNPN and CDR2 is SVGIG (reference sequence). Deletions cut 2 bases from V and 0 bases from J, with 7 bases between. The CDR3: CAWSSDANTGELFF. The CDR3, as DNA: TGTGCCTGGAGTTCCGATGCGAACACCGGGGAGCTGTTTTTT.

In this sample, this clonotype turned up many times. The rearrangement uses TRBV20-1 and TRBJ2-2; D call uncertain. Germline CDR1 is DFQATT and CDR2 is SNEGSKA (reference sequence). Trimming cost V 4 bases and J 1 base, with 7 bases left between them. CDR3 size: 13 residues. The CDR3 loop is CSAKTRNTGELFF. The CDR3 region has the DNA TGCAGTGCTAAGACAAGGAACACCGGGGAGCTGTTTTTT.

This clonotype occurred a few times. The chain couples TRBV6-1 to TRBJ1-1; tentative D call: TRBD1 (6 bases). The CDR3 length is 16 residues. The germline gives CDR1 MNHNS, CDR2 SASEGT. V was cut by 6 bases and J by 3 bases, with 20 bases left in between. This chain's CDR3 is CASSEMLRTVDTEAFF. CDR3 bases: TGTGCCAGCAGCGAGATGCTAAGGACAGTGGACACTGAAGCTTTCTTT.

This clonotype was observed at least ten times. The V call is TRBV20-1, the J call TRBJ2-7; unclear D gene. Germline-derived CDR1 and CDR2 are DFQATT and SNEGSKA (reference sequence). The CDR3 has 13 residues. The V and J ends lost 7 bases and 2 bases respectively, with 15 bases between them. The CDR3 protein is CSVQHSRAYEQYF. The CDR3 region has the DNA TGCAGTGTCCAGCATTCTCGGGCCTACGAGCAGTACTTC.

CDR3 in amino acids: CASSRAGVLHEQFF. As DNA, the CDR3 is TGTGCCAGCAGTAGAGCGGGAGTGTTGCATGAGCAGTTCTTC. V is TRBV2 and J is TRBJ2-1, with TRBD2 identical over 8 bases. Germline V gene data show CDR1 as SNHLY and CDR2 as FYNNEI. This CDR3 has 14 amino acids. V lost 5 bases and J lost 8; bases outside the gene matches: 8. Full variable domain (remainder filled in from reference TRBV2 and TRBJ2-1): EPEVTQTPSHQVTQMGQEVILRCVPISNHLYFYWYRQILGQKVEFLVSFYNNEISEKSEIFDDQFSVERPDGSNFTLKIRSTKLEDSAMYFCASSRAGVLHEQFFGPGTRLTVL.

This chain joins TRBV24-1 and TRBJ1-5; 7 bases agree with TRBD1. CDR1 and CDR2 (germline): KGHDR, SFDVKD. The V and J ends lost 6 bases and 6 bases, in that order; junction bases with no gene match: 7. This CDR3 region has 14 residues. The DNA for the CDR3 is TGTGCCACCAGTACTGACAGGGTAGCTCAGCCCCAGCATTTT. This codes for CATSTDRVAQPQHF.

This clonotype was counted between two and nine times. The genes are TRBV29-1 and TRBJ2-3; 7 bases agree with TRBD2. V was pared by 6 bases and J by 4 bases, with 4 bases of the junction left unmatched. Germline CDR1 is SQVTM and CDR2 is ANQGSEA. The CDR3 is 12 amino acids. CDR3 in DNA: TGCAGCGTGGCGGGAGCGGCAGATACGCAGTATTTT. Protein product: CSVAGAADTQYF.

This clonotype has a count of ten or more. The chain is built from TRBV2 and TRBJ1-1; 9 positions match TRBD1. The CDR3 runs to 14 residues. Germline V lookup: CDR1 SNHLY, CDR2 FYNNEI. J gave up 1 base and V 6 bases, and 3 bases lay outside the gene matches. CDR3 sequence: CASRDRGRNTEAFF. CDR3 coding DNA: TGTGCCAGCAGGGACAGGGGAAGGAACACTGAAGCTTTCTTT.

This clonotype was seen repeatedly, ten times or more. The CDR3 loop is CASSETSLQETQYF. CDR3 coding DNA: TGTGCCAGCAGTGAGACTTCCTTACAAGAGACCCAGTACTTC. The rearrangement joins TRBV2 to TRBJ2-5; D is uncertain. The V and J ends lost 3 bases and 2 bases respectively, with 10 bases between them. Germline CDR1 is SNHLY and CDR2 is FYNNEI. The length of the CDR3 is 14 residues.